The 5 T cell receptor beta chains below were found in one sample sequenced in a study of T cells after yellow fever vaccination. From the 5' RACE reads, TCRdb called clonotypes with MiXCR, one entry per CDR3 protein. The sample consists of 450,000 to 600,000 distinct CDR3 sequences, about 14% of them appearing once. The starting material was PBMCs, obtained on the day of the yellow fever booster vaccination. These receptors originate from a man aged 30 to 45 who received the YFV17D yellow fever vaccine.

This chain joins TRBV14 and TRBJ2-7; 8 positions agree with TRBD1. Unmatched junction bases numbered 3, after V lost 3 bases and J lost 2 bases. CDR3 length equals 14 residues. Per germline, CDR1 SGHDN and CDR2 FVKESK. The CDR3 region has the DNA TGTGCCAGCAGCCACCTGGGACAGGCCTACGAGCAGTACTTC. Translating it yields CASSHLGQAYEQYF.

This clonotype was seen only a few times. The chain couples TRBV6-2 or TRBV6-3 to TRBJ2-1, with 9 bases matching TRBD2. The V gene end was trimmed by 5 bases and the J gene end by 6 bases; junction bases not matched to a gene: 8. The CDR3 extends over 15 amino acids. Germline assignment: CDR1 MNHEY and CDR2 SVGEGT. Written as DNA, the CDR3 is TGTGCCAGCAGTCGGCCGGGACTAGCTTTCAATGAGCAGTTCTTC. Its translation: CASSRPGLAFNEQFF.

V usage is TRBV20-1 and J usage is TRBJ2-1; D possibly corresponds to TRBD2 (5 bases). CDR1 and CDR2 from the germline V gene are DFQATT and SNEGSKA (reference sequence). This CDR3 contains 14 residues. Between the trimmed V and J ends, which lost 6 bases and 0 bases, there was a span of 12 bases. CDR3 residues: CSAESGSSYNEQFF. The CDR3 region has the DNA TGCAGTGCAGAAAGCGGTAGCTCCTACAATGAGCAGTTCTTC.

V and J are TRBV5-6 and TRBJ2-1; a possible D gene is TRBD2 (6 bases). Germline V lookup: CDR1 SGHDT, CDR2 YYEEEE. Trimming took off 1 base at V and 4 bases at J, with 9 bases between the two ends. The CDR3 consists of 14 residues. Here the CDR3 DNA reads TGTGCCAGCAGCTTGCGGACTATATACAATGAGCAGTTCTTC. Its translation is CASSLRTIYNEQFF.

The V call is TRBV28, the J call TRBJ2-1, with 7 bases fitting TRBD1. In germline, CDR1 is MDHEN, CDR2 SYDVKM. V gave up 6 bases and J gave up 6 bases; unmatched junction bases: 11. There are 15 residues in the CDR3. As DNA, the CDR3 is TGTGCCAGCAGCCACGGCCGGGGACAGTCCAATGAGCAGTTCTTC. Translation gives CASSHGRGQSNEQFF.